Following are 30 T cell receptor beta chains from one sample sequenced in a study of T cell clonotyping in hematopoietic cell transplantation. The method was immunoSEQ multiplex PCR; TCRdb's version includes in-frame clones alone and lacks a portion of them. The repertoire holds under 15,000 clones, about 79% seen once, with under 6.5% in the top ten. Sample: PBMCs, taken 100 days after allogeneic stem cell transplant. All receptors come from a female patient in her 40s who had an allogeneic stem cell transplant from a related donor, so T cells may come from the graft donor. Some clones in this sample may be carry-over from other donors' samples.

The V gene is TRBV27, the J gene TRBJ2-3; 9 nucleotides agree with TRBD2. The CDR3 totals 17 residues. V shed 3 bases, J shed 8 bases, and the junction held 15 bases outside the gene matches. In germline, CDR1 is MNHEY, CDR2 SMNVEV (reference sequence). CDR3 sequence: CASSFTIFSGRLSTQYF. The CDR3 DNA follows: TGTGCCAGCAGTTTCACCATCTTTAGCGGGAGATTGAGTACGCAGTATTTT.

The J gene is TRBJ2-3, the V gene TRBV10-2; tentative D call: TRBD2 (5 bases). The CDR3 runs 12 residues. Between the trimmed V and J ends, which lost 8 bases and 3 bases, there was a span of 9 bases. The germline V gene has CDR1 WSHSY and CDR2 SAAADI. The chain's CDR3 is CASLRGTDTQYF. CDR3 in DNA: TGCGCCAGCCTCCGAGGGACAGATACGCAGTATTTT.

The CDR3 DNA is TGTGCCTGGAGTTTGGGACTAGCGGGAGACGAGCAGTACTTC. Translated, it gives CAWSLGLAGDEQYF. The J gene is TRBJ2-7, the V gene TRBV30, with TRBD2 matching 14 bases. Per the germline V gene, CDR1 is GTSNPN and CDR2 is SVGIG (reference sequence). V was clipped by 2 bases and J by 5 bases; unmatched bases: 2. The CDR3 covers 14 residues.

The chain links TRBV29-1 to TRBJ2-7; 10 nucleotides line up with TRBD1. V was clipped by 6 bases and J by 7 bases; unmatched bases: 6. The CDR3 contains 12 residues. The V gene's germline CDR1 is SQVTM and CDR2 ANQGSEA. The CDR3 is CSVGTGVWEQYF. Here the CDR3 DNA reads TGCAGCGTGGGGACAGGGGTGTGGGAGCAGTACTTC.

The rearrangement joins TRBV20-1 to TRBJ1-1; D uncertain. The CDR3 length is 10 residues. V gave up 1 base and J gave up 8 bases, with 5 bases separating them. The germline V gene has CDR1 DFQATT and CDR2 SNEGSKA (reference sequence). The CDR3 loop reads CSARVREAFF. CDR3 bases: TGCAGTGCTAGAGTCAGGGAAGCTTTCTTT.

The rearrangement joins TRBV11-3 to TRBJ2-7; TRBD1 matches at 9 bases. The CDR3 runs to 16 residues. In germline, CDR1 is SGHNT, CDR2 YENEEA. The trim removed 0 bases at V and 4 bases at J, leaving 7 bases unmatched. The DNA for the CDR3 is TGTGCCAGCAGCTTAGAGGCCGGGACAGGGAATTACGAGCAGTACTTC. It translates to CASSLEAGTGNYEQYF.

This clone occurred a few times. This sequence joins TRBV9 and TRBJ1-1, with D hard to call. From germline, CDR1 is SGDLS and CDR2 YYNGEE. The germline V and J ends were trimmed by 1 base and 1 base, with 11 bases remaining between them. The CDR3 is 15 amino acids. The CDR3 here is CASSVIRTPNTEAFF. In nucleotides, the CDR3 is TGTGCCAGCAGCGTAATTCGGACTCCGAACACTGAAGCTTTCTTT.

V gene TRBV14 combines with J gene TRBJ1-2; tentatively, D is TRBD1 (5 bases). The ends were cut back, 2 bases at V and 7 bases at J, with 11 bases in the middle. CDR3 length: 13 amino acids. Per germline, CDR1 SGHDN and CDR2 FVKESK. CDR3 DNA sequence: TGTGCCAGCAGCCAACACCCGGGGGGTGGCTACACCTTC. Translating it yields CASSQHPGGGYTF. Full variable domain (remainder filled in from reference TRBV14 and TRBJ1-2): EAGVTQFPSHSVIEKGQTVTLRCDPISGHDNLYWYRRVMGKEIKFLLHFVKESKQDESGMPNNRFLAERTGGTYSTLKVQPAELEDSGVYFCASSQHPGGGYTFGSGTRLTVV.

DNA for the CDR3: TGTGCCAGCAGCCCAACTCTGGGGACTAGCGGCTACGAGCAGTACTTC. Translation gives CASSPTLGTSGYEQYF. This sequence joins TRBV4-2 and TRBJ2-7; TRBD2 matches at 11 bases. The CDR3 totals 16 residues. In germline, CDR1 is LGHNA, CDR2 YNFKEQ. V trimming: 4 bases; J trimming: 3 bases; junction bases outside the gene matches: 8.

The chain has TRBV10-3 and TRBJ2-5; 7 positions agree with TRBD1. Per germline, CDR1 ENHRY and CDR2 SYGVKD. The CDR3 totals 14 residues. Trimming took 4 bases from V and 3 from J; bases not matched to a gene: 5. For the CDR3, the DNA is TGTGCCATCAGTGGGGAGACAGGGAAAGAGACCCAGTACTTC. Its protein product is CAISGETGKETQYF.

This sequence joins TRBV5-1 and TRBJ2-3; 14 positions agree with TRBD2. The V gene end was trimmed by 0 bases and the J gene end by 3 bases; junction bases not matched to a gene: 0. The CDR3 runs to 16 residues. Germline V gene sequence: CDR1 SGHRS, CDR2 YFSETQ. The CDR3 protein is CASSLGTSGRTDTQYF. The CDR3 nucleotides read TGCGCCAGCAGCTTGGGGACTAGCGGGAGGACAGATACGCAGTATTTT. Together with reference TRBV5-1 and TRBJ2-3, the CDR3 gives the full variable domain: KAGVTQTPRYLIKTRGQQVTLSCSPISGHRSVSWYQQTPGQGLQFLFEYFSETQRNKGNFPGRFSGRQFSNSRSEMNVSTLELGDSALYLCASSLGTSGRTDTQYFGPGTRLTVL.

The genes are TRBV7-2 and TRBJ1-1; D possibly corresponds to TRBD1 (6 bases). The germline V gene has CDR1 SGHTA and CDR2 FQGNSA. The V end lost 5 bases, the J end lost 1 base, and 14 bases lay between the germline ends. The length of the CDR3 is 15 residues. Here the CDR3 DNA reads TGTGCCAGCAGCCCGTACAGGGCCTCGAACACTGAAGCTTTCTTT. Protein sequence: CASSPYRASNTEAFF.

This sequence joins TRBV19 and TRBJ1-1; 8 positions match TRBD1. This CDR3 comprises 15 residues. J was trimmed by 9 bases and V by 7 bases; bases with no gene match: 16. Germline assignment: CDR1 LNHDA and CDR2 SQIVND (reference sequence). The CDR3 spells CASTTLSGGERKAFF. As DNA, the CDR3 is TGTGCCAGTACCACCCTTTCAGGGGGCGAGAGGAAAGCTTTCTTT.

V usage is TRBV19 and J usage is TRBJ2-2; perhaps TRBD2 as D (8 bases). V gave up 3 bases and J gave up 8 bases, with 13 bases separating them. From germline, CDR1 is LNHDA and CDR2 SQIVND (reference sequence). CDR3 length: 14 residues. The CDR3 bases are TGTGCCAGTAGTATCCGGGAGGGGGCAGGGGAGCTGTTTTTT. Translating it yields CASSIREGAGELFF.

This clone was seen a single time. J is TRBJ1-5 and V is TRBV6-6, with D perhaps matching TRBD1 (5 bases). The germline V gene has CDR1 MNHNY and CDR2 SVGAGI (reference sequence). The CDR3 length is 16 residues. V was clipped by 8 bases and J by 3 bases, with 20 bases between them. CDR3 in DNA: TGTGCCAGCGCGCCGTCTCAGGGAACAGTCAATCAGCCCCAGCATTTT. Amino acids: CASAPSQGTVNQPQHF.

This clone was seen only a few times. V gene TRBV10-1 combines with J gene TRBJ1-6; 8 nucleotides match TRBD1. The CDR3 has 15 amino acids. V lost 0 bases to trimming and J lost 7 bases; unmatched junction nucleotides: 2. CDR1 and CDR2 from the germline V gene are WNHNN and SYGVQD (reference sequence). The chain's CDR3 is CASSESTGGNSPLHF. The DNA for the CDR3 is TGCGCCAGCAGTGAGTCTACAGGGGGAAATTCACCCCTCCACTTT.

The genes are TRBV14 and TRBJ1-3; unclear D gene. The CDR3 consists of 13 residues. The V gene's germline CDR1 is SGHDN and CDR2 FVKESK. V lost 4 bases to trimming and J lost 4 bases, with 8 bases between them. CDR3 in amino acids: CASSLNTGNTIYF. In nucleotides, the CDR3 is TGTGCCAGCAGCCTGAATACGGGAAACACCATATATTTT.

This chain joins TRBV2 and TRBJ2-5; 8 bases fit TRBD1. There are 13 residues in the CDR3. Looked up from germline, CDR1 is SNHLY and CDR2 is FYNNEI. The trim removed 7 bases at V and 3 bases at J, leaving 4 bases unmatched. DNA of the CDR3: TGTGCCAGCACCTCGGACAGGGAAGAGACCCAGTACTTC. Protein product: CASTSDREETQYF.

This sequence joins TRBV19 and TRBJ1-5, with a weak D call TRBD1 (5 bases). The germline V gene encodes CDR1 LNHDA and CDR2 SQIVND (reference sequence). This CDR3 comprises 15 residues. V lost 1 base, J lost 6 bases, and 13 bases lay in between. The DNA of the CDR3 is TGTGCCAGTAGTATAGGGCCGGCAGGGTCTCAGCCCCAGCATTTT. Translated, it gives CASSIGPAGSQPQHF.

The J gene is TRBJ2-3, the V gene TRBV5-4; D is ambiguous. Trimming cost V 0 bases and J 6 bases, with 11 bases left between them. The CDR3 spans 14 residues. Germline V gene sequence: CDR1 SGHNT, CDR2 YYREEE (reference sequence). The CDR3 nucleotides are TGTGCCAGCAGCTTGGCCCCCCCCCTCGATACGCAGTATTTT. The encoded protein is CASSLAPPLDTQYF.

CDR3 sequence reads: CACDIWRTIVDETQYF. Here the CDR3 DNA reads TGTGCCTGTGACATATGGAGGACCATCGTCGACGAGACCCAGTACTTC. The chain employs TRBV30 and TRBJ2-5, with D tentatively TRBD2 (5 bases). Germline values: CDR1 GTSNPN, CDR2 SVGIG (reference sequence). Deletions cut 6 bases from V and 5 bases from J, with 25 bases between. This CDR3 comprises 16 residues.

This sequence joins TRBV6-5 and TRBJ1-1; D call uncertain. Germline assignment: CDR1 MNHEY and CDR2 SVGAGI. The V end lost 1 base, the J end lost 5 bases, and 11 bases lay between the germline ends. The CDR3 runs to 14 residues. CDR3 amino acids: CASSYWLGGTEAFF. DNA for the CDR3: TGTGCCAGCAGTTACTGGTTAGGCGGGACTGAAGCTTTCTTT.

This chain uses TRBV2 with TRBJ2-7; D remains unclear. The V gene lost 1 base and the J gene lost 3 bases, with 7 bases spanning the gap. This CDR3 spans 13 amino acids. Germline loops: CDR1 SNHLY, CDR2 FYNNEI. As DNA, the CDR3 is TGTGCCAGCAGTGAAGAAGCCTTCTACGAGCAGTACTTC. The encoded protein is CASSEEAFYEQYF.

The rearrangement links TRBV6-5 to TRBJ2-7, with 8 bases that match TRBD1. V was clipped by 4 bases and J by 7 bases; unmatched bases: 12. Germline V gene lookup returns CDR1 MNHEY and CDR2 SVGAGI. The CDR3 sequence is 15 residues long. The CDR3 DNA reads as TGTGCCAGCAGTTTCTGGCAGGGGGCACTCGGGGAGCAGTACTTC. This gives the protein CASSFWQGALGEQYF.

The chain links TRBV5-1 to TRBJ2-7, with 8 positions matching TRBD1. The V segment lost 4 bases and the J segment 6 bases; nucleotides outside the gene matches: 6. There are 13 residues in the CDR3. From germline, CDR1 is SGHRS and CDR2 YFSETQ. The CDR3 region is CASSGGQGAEQYF. Here the CDR3 DNA reads TGCGCCAGCAGCGGTGGACAGGGCGCCGAGCAGTACTTC.

In nucleotides, the CDR3 is TGTGCCAGCAGTGGAGTTCATGGTGAGCAGTTCTTC. Translation gives CASSGVHGEQFF. The rearrangement links TRBV6-5 to TRBJ2-1, with unresolved D. This CDR3 has 12 amino acids. Trimming stripped 5 bases from V and 9 bases from J, with 11 bases between. Germline lookup yields CDR1 MNHEY and CDR2 SVGAGI.

The chain recombines TRBV2 with TRBJ2-7; 12 nucleotides align to TRBD1. Germline V gene data show CDR1 as SNHLY and CDR2 as FYNNEI. The ends lost 6 bases at V and 5 bases at J; junction bases unmatched: 11. The CDR3 length is 16 residues. The CDR3 spells CASRTGTGGAGNEQYF. The DNA for the CDR3 is TGTGCCAGCAGGACCGGGACAGGGGGCGCGGGCAACGAGCAGTACTTC.

This chain joins TRBV5-6 and TRBJ1-3; D is uncertain. V lost 0 bases, J lost 0 bases, and 4 bases lay in between. Per germline, CDR1 SGHDT and CDR2 YYEEEE. This CDR3 region has 14 residues. CDR3 sequence reads: CASSLAGSGNTIYF. In DNA, the CDR3 is TGTGCCAGCAGCTTGGCTGGCTCTGGAAACACCATATATTTT.

V is TRBV11-2 and J is TRBJ1-2; 8 bases align to TRBD1. This CDR3 has 14 residues. In germline, CDR1 is SGHAT, CDR2 FQNNGV. After removal of 5 bases from V and 3 bases from J, the junction contained 5 bases not matched to a gene. The DNA for the CDR3 is TGTGCCAGCAGCGCGATGGGACAGGACTATGGCTACACCTTC. It codes for CASSAMGQDYGYTF.

This chain connects TRBV14 to TRBJ2-1; the D gene could be TRBD1 or TRBD2 (5 bases each). From germline, CDR1 is SGHDN and CDR2 FVKESK. The V end was cut by 1 base, the J end by 10 bases, with 5 bases between. CDR3 length: 11 residues. The CDR3 region is CASSQGGEQFF. Here the CDR3 DNA reads TGTGCCAGCAGCCAAGGGGGGGAGCAGTTCTTC.